This T cell receptor beta chain was identified in a study of technical replicates of blood from a few donors. Libraries were prepared by immunoSEQ multiplex PCR; TCRdb keeps only in-frame clonotypes and omits some of them. The table has more than 11,000 clones, approximately 84% seen once. The junction had 2 bases not matched to a gene; V was cut back by 4 bases and J by 6 bases. This CDR3 comprises 14 residues. Germline V gives CDR1 SSHAT, CDR2 FNYEAQ (reference sequence). The receptor was derived from a human donor in good health. The chain is built from TRBV7-7 and TRBJ2-1, with 11 bases identical to TRBD1. The sequencing sample was made of PBMCs. CDR3 sequence (DNA): TGTGCCAGCAGCTCCGGGACAGGGGGCAATGAGCAGTTCTTC. Amino acid sequence: CASSSGTGGNEQFF.